Listed here are 21 T cell receptor beta chains from one sample, sequenced in a study of shared clonotypes between healthy human individuals. Method: immunoSEQ multiplex PCR; TCRdb's copy keeps in-frame clones and lacks some. The sample gives a few million clones, less than 95% of which show up once; around 0.4% is in the top ten. The sample comprised naive CD4+ T cells from PBMCs. Indicated subset: CD45RA+ positively selected. Receptors originate from a man in his late teens or twenties in good health. Some clones in this sample may be carry-over from other donors' samples.

This sequence joins TRBV27 and TRBJ2-3; 7 bases agree with TRBD1. CDR1 is MNHEY and CDR2 is SMNVEV in the germline V gene (reference sequence). This CDR3 has 15 residues. The V segment lost 2 bases and the J segment 4 bases; nucleotides outside the gene matches: 6. The CDR3 protein is CASSLLGTASDTQYF. Here the CDR3 DNA reads TGTGCCAGCAGTTTACTAGGGACAGCATCAGATACGCAGTATTTT.

The chain uses TRBV6-5 and TRBJ1-4; D gene uncertain. Trimming shortened V by 7 bases and J by 7 bases, and 19 bases separated the two germline ends. The V gene's germline CDR1 is MNHEY and CDR2 SVGAGI. The CDR3 totals 15 residues. CDR3 sequence reads: CASKRPGPGIEKLFF. CDR3 bases: TGTGCCAGCAAGAGACCGGGCCCGGGCATTGAAAAACTGTTTTTT.

Written as DNA, the CDR3 is TGTGCCAGCAGCAAAACTCCAGATACGCAGTATTTT. This gives the protein CASSKTPDTQYF. This rearrangement joins TRBV6-6 to TRBJ2-3; D ambiguous. Trimming left V 6 bases short and J 4 bases short, with 8 bases between. The CDR3 spans 12 residues. Per germline, CDR1 MNHNY and CDR2 SVGAGI (reference sequence).

This clone was recorded once. The chain joins TRBV7-3 to TRBJ2-1; TRBD1 or TRBD2 may be the D gene (5 bases each). The CDR3 length is 15 residues. Trimming stripped 3 bases from V and 2 bases from J, with 11 bases between. Germline values: CDR1 SGHTA, CDR2 FQGTGA. CDR3 protein: CASSFTRGTYNEQFF. The CDR3 DNA sequence: TGTGCCAGCAGCTTTACGAGGGGAACCTACAATGAGCAGTTCTTC.

This clone was seen only once. The gene calls are TRBV9 and TRBJ1-2; D gene uncertain. The germline V and J ends were trimmed by 3 bases and 0 bases, with 12 bases remaining between them. The CDR3 is 15 residues long. Germline CDR1 and CDR2: SGDLS and YYNGEE. The CDR3 sequence is CASSAFTGTNYGYTF. CDR3 DNA sequence: TGTGCCAGCAGCGCTTTTACCGGGACTAACTATGGCTACACCTTC.

This clone was recorded once. The V call is TRBV11-2, the J call TRBJ2-2, with 14 bases identical to TRBD2. The CDR3 totals 16 residues. The V segment lost 5 bases and the J segment 9 bases; nucleotides outside the gene matches: 8. Germline V lookup: CDR1 SGHAT, CDR2 FQNNGV. The CDR3 DNA is TGTGCCAGCAGCCCTTCGGGACTAGCGGGAGCTAGGGAGCTGTTTTTT. It translates to CASSPSGLAGARELFF.

The V gene is TRBV19, the J gene TRBJ2-1; TRBD2 agrees at 10 bases. After removal of 5 bases from V and 2 bases from J, the junction contained 3 bases not matched to a gene. The CDR3 contains 15 residues. CDR1 and CDR2 from the germline V gene are LNHDA and SQIVND (reference sequence). CDR3 sequence reads: CASSPLAGAYNEQFF. The CDR3 nucleotides are TGTGCCAGTAGTCCGCTAGCGGGGGCCTACAATGAGCAGTTCTTC.

The chain uses TRBV7-8 and TRBJ2-7; perhaps TRBD1 as D (6 bases). The CDR3 has 14 amino acids. Germline V gene sequence: CDR1 SGHVS, CDR2 FQNEAQ. Trimming removed 5 bases at V and 4 bases at J, with 15 bases between. CDR3 loop: CASSPRAGEYEQYF. The CDR3 bases are TGTGCCAGCAGCCCGAGGGCAGGGGAGTACGAGCAGTACTTC. Based on the CDR3 plus reference TRBV7-8 and TRBJ2-7, the full variable domain is GAGVSQSPRYKVAKRGQDVALRCDPISGHVSLFWYQQALGQGPEFLTYFQNEAQLDKSGLPSDRFFAERPEGSVSTLKIQRTQQEDSAVYLCASSPRAGEYEQYFGPGTRLTVT.

The V and J genes are TRBV7-2 and TRBJ1-1, with 10 bases aligning to TRBD1. The CDR3 has 15 amino acids. V lost 1 base to trimming and J lost 5 bases; unmatched junction nucleotides: 4. Per the germline V gene, CDR1 is SGHTA and CDR2 is FQGNSA. The CDR3 DNA is TGTGCCAGCAGCTTAGACCGGACAGGGGGTACTGAAGCTTTCTTT. It translates to CASSLDRTGGTEAFF.

The V gene is TRBV2, the J gene TRBJ2-7, with 7 positions matching TRBD1. The CDR3 totals 15 residues. Unmatched junction bases numbered 16, after V lost 6 bases and J lost 8 bases. Germline loops: CDR1 SNHLY, CDR2 FYNNEI. The CDR3 nucleotides are TGTGCCAGCAGGCAATTTTGGGACAGCGATCGACAGCAGTACTTC. It is translated as CASRQFWDSDRQQYF.

The rearrangement uses TRBV27 and TRBJ2-3; no firm D call. The CDR3 sequence is 12 residues long. V gave up 6 bases and J gave up 6 bases, with 10 bases separating them. The germline CDR1 and CDR2 sequences are MNHEY and SMNVEV (reference sequence). The CDR3 nucleotides read TGTGCCAGCAGCGAATCCAGGGATACGCAGTATTTT. Amino acids: CASSESRDTQYF.

V gene TRBV13 combines with J gene TRBJ2-1; 8 nucleotides agree with TRBD1. The CDR3 covers 12 residues. V trimming: 3 bases; J trimming: 9 bases; junction bases outside the gene matches: 1. In germline, CDR1 is PRHDT, CDR2 FYEKMQ (reference sequence). CDR3 sequence reads: CASSLTGAEQFF. CDR3 coding DNA: TGTGCCAGCAGCTTGACAGGGGCTGAGCAGTTCTTC.

The rearrangement uses TRBV18 and TRBJ2-7; possible D gene TRBD2, 7 bases. The CDR3 is 15 amino acids. V was cut by 6 bases and J by 0 bases, with 15 bases left in between. CDR1 is KGHSH, CDR2 LQKENI, per germline. CDR3 coding DNA: TGTGCCAGCTCCCCAAAGGGGGGGGTCTCCTACGAGCAGTACTTC. Amino acid sequence: CASSPKGGVSYEQYF.

V usage is TRBV19 and J usage is TRBJ2-7, with 7 bases lining up with TRBD1. This CDR3 is built from 14 residues. Germline V lookup: CDR1 LNHDA, CDR2 SQIVND (reference sequence). The V segment lost 6 bases and the J segment 4 bases; nucleotides outside the gene matches: 9. CDR3 protein: CASSMESQGYEQYF. The CDR3 coding sequence is TGTGCCAGTAGCATGGAATCACAGGGGTACGAGCAGTACTTC.

The chain is built from TRBV28 and TRBJ1-5; D gene uncertain. Germline CDR1 and CDR2: MDHEN and SYDVKM. The CDR3 is 14 amino acids. V lost 6 bases and J 7 bases, leaving 16 bases between the germline ends. This CDR3 is CASSLQSSIQPQHF. Here the CDR3 DNA reads TGTGCCAGCAGCCTACAGTCCTCTATCCAGCCCCAGCATTTT. Full variable domain (missing parts from reference TRBV28 and TRBJ1-5): DVKVTQSSRYLVKRTGEKVFLECVQDMDHENMFWYRQDPGLGLRLIYFSYDVKMKEKGDIPEGYSVSREKKERFSLILESASTNQTSMYLCASSLQSSIQPQHFGDGTRLSIL.

The chain joins TRBV10-3 to TRBJ2-6; TRBD1 aligns across 7 bases. V was pared by 3 bases and J by 2 bases, with 10 bases of the junction left unmatched. Germline loops: CDR1 ENHRY, CDR2 SYGVKD. The CDR3 length is 18 residues. This CDR3 is CAISEGQAGMAGANVLTF. In DNA, the CDR3 is TGTGCCATCAGTGAAGGACAGGCTGGGATGGCTGGGGCCAACGTCCTGACTTTC.

V is TRBV28 and J is TRBJ2-2; no clear D. This CDR3 comprises 14 residues. Trimming cost V 2 bases and J 3 bases, with 7 bases left between them. From germline, CDR1 is MDHEN and CDR2 SYDVKM. The CDR3 loop is CASSLMTHTGELFF. In nucleotides, the CDR3 is TGTGCCAGCAGTTTAATGACCCACACCGGGGAGCTGTTTTTT.

On this clone itself: The sample holds other DNA sequences that translate to the same CDR3. The CDR3 sequence: CATSRGQGEKLFF. The CDR3 DNA reads TGTGCCACCAGCAGGGGACAGGGGGAAAAACTGTTTTTT. The chain employs TRBV15 and TRBJ1-4; TRBD1 agrees at 10 bases. Looked up from germline, CDR1 is LNHNV and CDR2 is YYDKDF (reference sequence). Trimming cost V 3 bases and J 8 bases; bases outside gene matches: 0. This CDR3 spans 13 amino acids.

V and J are TRBV6-6 and TRBJ1-5, with 8 bases fitting TRBD1. J lost 3 bases, V lost 4 bases, and 5 bases had no gene match. The CDR3 is made up of 15 amino acids. Per the germline V gene, CDR1 is MNHNY and CDR2 is SVGAGI (reference sequence). The CDR3 region is CASSFGQGHNQPQHF. The DNA for the CDR3 is TGTGCCAGCAGTTTCGGACAGGGACACAATCAGCCCCAGCATTTT.

This clone has only a few counts. The J gene is TRBJ1-3, the V gene TRBV30, with TRBD1 as a possible D gene (6 bases). Deletions cut 0 bases from V and 0 bases from J, with 9 bases between. CDR1 and CDR2 (germline): GTSNPN, SVGIG (reference sequence). CDR3 length: 15 residues. The CDR3 protein is CAWSVDRTSGNTIYF. The CDR3 coding sequence is TGTGCCTGGAGTGTGGACAGAACCTCTGGAAACACCATATATTTT.

V usage is TRBV7-2 and J usage is TRBJ1-5; unclear D gene. This CDR3 is built from 16 residues. Germline CDR1 is SGHTA and CDR2 is FQGNSA. V was clipped by 0 bases and J by 0 bases, with 9 bases between them. CDR3 protein: CASSLASAYSNQPQHF. The CDR3 nucleotides read TGTGCCAGCAGCTTAGCATCCGCTTATAGCAATCAGCCCCAGCATTTT.